The T cell receptor (beta chain) under discussion was sequenced for a study of T cell clonality in common variable immunodeficiency. Germline loops: CDR1 KGHSH, CDR2 LQKENI. This CDR3 is built from 15 residues. Concerning this clone: Read sequence stops 3 residues before the CDR3 end, and the germline J gene provides the missing end.

Sequenced by immunoSEQ multiplex PCR; TCRdb stores in-frame clones only, minus some. Singletons are absent from the sample, which has 35,000 or so clones. What was sequenced was peripheral blood mononuclear cells. The receptor was isolated from a person between 18 and 75 years old in good health. V usage is TRBV18 and J usage is TRBJ1-2; tentative D call: TRBD1 (5 bases). The CDR3 bases that were read are TGTGCCAGCTCACCGGGACTAGCGGGAGGGGAGGAC. Translated, it gives CASSPGLAGGED. In full, the CDR3 is CASSPGLAGGEDYTF.